The 7 T cell receptor beta chains given below trace back to one sample, sequenced in a study of blood T cell repertoires in COVID-19. Libraries were prepared by immunoSEQ multiplex PCR; TCRdb keeps only in-frame clonotypes and omits some of them. This sample has approximately 100,000 clones, with over 65% found just once. The sequenced material came from peripheral blood. These receptor sequences come from a woman aged 55-75 years with acute or convalescent COVID-19.

This clone appeared once. The V gene is TRBV7-9, the J gene TRBJ1-1; 8 positions agree with TRBD1. Germline values: CDR1 SEHNR, CDR2 FQNEAQ (reference sequence). The V and J ends lost 4 bases and 1 base, in that order; junction bases with no gene match: 2. The CDR3 is made up of 14 amino acids. The CDR3 is CASSSGTGNTEAFF. The DNA for the CDR3 is TGTGCCAGCAGCTCCGGGACAGGGAACACTGAAGCTTTCTTT.

The V and J genes are TRBV5-1 and TRBJ2-2; D unclear. V was cut by 0 bases and J by 5 bases, with 8 bases left in between. In germline, CDR1 is SGHRS, CDR2 YFSETQ. This CDR3 comprises 14 residues. The CDR3 spells CASSLAPYTGELFF. DNA for the CDR3: TGCGCCAGCAGCTTGGCCCCCTATACCGGGGAGCTGTTTTTT.

This clone has more than one count but fewer than ten. V gene TRBV19 combines with J gene TRBJ1-3, with D maybe TRBD1 (5 bases). This CDR3 has 19 residues. Germline V CDR1 and CDR2: LNHDA, SQIVND (reference sequence). Between the trimmed V and J ends, which lost 10 bases and 1 base, there was a span of 29 bases. CDR3 amino acids: CATLSLGHGGRLSGNTIYF. CDR3 coding DNA: TGTGCCACTCTATCGCTTGGGCACGGGGGACGGTTATCTGGAAACACCATATATTTT.

This clone was seen more than once but under ten times. This chain uses TRBV27 with TRBJ2-2; D gene uncertain. Trimming removed 6 bases at V and 4 bases at J, with 12 bases between. CDR3 length: 14 residues. Per germline, CDR1 MNHEY and CDR2 SMNVEV (reference sequence). CDR3 loop: CASRRTTSTGELFF. The DNA for the CDR3 is TGTGCCAGCAGGCGTACTACATCCACCGGGGAGCTGTTTTTT.

This chain joins TRBV28 and TRBJ1-3; D not certain. Trimming shortened V by 4 bases and J by 4 bases, and 5 bases separated the two germline ends. The CDR3 extends over 12 amino acids. Germline loops: CDR1 MDHEN, CDR2 SYDVKM. The CDR3 here is CASSYKGNTIYF. As DNA, the CDR3 is TGTGCCAGCAGTTACAAGGGAAACACCATATATTTT.

The chain carries TRBV11-2 and TRBJ2-5, with D perhaps TRBD1 (5 bases). The CDR3 totals 10 residues. CDR1 SGHAT and CDR2 FQNNGV come from the germline V gene. The V end lost 8 bases, the J end lost 7 bases, and 8 bases lay between the germline ends. CDR3 DNA: TGTGCCAGCGGCACAGGGACCCAGTACTTC. This codes for CASGTGTQYF.

This chain connects TRBV3-1 (or the pseudogene TRBV3-2) to TRBJ2-4, with a weak D call TRBD1 (6 bases). The CDR3 runs to 18 residues. The ends were cut back, 4 bases at V and 3 bases at J, with 22 bases in the middle. Germline V CDR1 and CDR2: LGHDT, YNNKEL (reference sequence). CDR3 coding DNA: TGTGCCAGCAGCCCAGGGGTGGGGCGCCGCCCTAACAAAAACATTCAGTACTTC. Amino acids: CASSPGVGRRPNKNIQYF.